What follows describes a single T cell receptor (beta chain). The sample holds a few counts of this clone. No cognate antigen has been identified for it. Qualities for individual bases were not recorded, and no much larger clone is one base off. The sample is drawn from a study of blood T cell repertoires in COVID-19 (TCRdb year 2020). Some background on the complete study: The collaborator samples originated in the United States, Italy and Spain and spanned the acute and convalescent phases of COVID-19. The material from the prospective study consisted of cDNA or gDNA derived from T cells, B-cell-depleted T cells, or PBMCs. Subjects who had been exposed to COVID-19, were actively infected with it, or had recovered from it provided the deeply sampled blood TCRbeta repertoires that made up the dataset. The repertoires were released in a freely available public database meant as a resource for research on the immune response to SARS-CoV-2. The samples were drawn from two sources: the first 160 participants of the ongoing ImmuneRACE study, and fewer than 1,500 subjects contributed by 6 global collaborators. A de-identified subject ID, COVID-19 status, age in years and sex were almost always included in the sample metadata. Where HLA class I and class II types were available, the types were taken from metadata supplied by the sample provider, not from assay-based typing.

V is pared back by 6 bases and J by 4 bases, with 18 bases lying between the germline termini. CDR1 and CDR2, looked up from the germline V gene, are MDHEN and SYDVKM. From the cysteine through the phenylalanine, the CDR3 covers 15 amino acids. Only the CDR3 DNA is retained, 45 bases long and in frame from the first base. Points the paper makes about the study in general: Clinical and demographic metadata were provided uncurated, with the amount varying by source and participant.

TCRbeta CDR3 regions were amplified from genomic DNA using the immunoSEQ Assay, a bias-controlled multiplex PCR. In the authors' own workflow: Within the assay, amplification of reference gene primers was used to estimate how many nucleated cells each sample contained. To quantify the absolute abundance of each unique TCRbeta CDR3 rearrangement, sequence reads were collapsed and filtered. For each sample, productive Simpson clonality was calculated as the square root of Simpson's diversity index over productive rearrangements. The table comes from immuneACCESS by way of TCRdb, which keeps in-frame sequences with V and J called. Part of the clones is missing from these tables; in studies checked, under half for an unresolved V gene and the rest for unknown reasons. V and J calls and clone size are given by that table; D and trimming were obtained from the DNA. The sample table records approximately 330,000 clones; approximately 88% of these occur just once. The ten largest clones represent about 3.9% of the sample.

Collaborating institutions collected whole blood in K2EDTA tubes following their own protocols. For TCRbeta analysis, collaborators shipped samples as frozen whole blood, isolated PBMCs, or DNA extracted from either of those sample types. The receptor was isolated from a woman aged 45-60 years with active or convalescent COVID-19. What was sequenced was peripheral blood. The rearranged chain carries TRBV28 and TRBJ1-2; the D gene remains uncertain. The CDR3 has the sequence CASRHRDRGSYGYTF. The nucleotides read TGTGCCAGCAGGCACAGAGACCGAGGGAGCTATGGCTACACCTTC.